The 26 T cell receptor beta chains below were found in one sample sequenced in a study of Graves' ophthalmopathy and Graves' hyperthyroidism. Amplification of TCR beta CDR3 regions used RNA transcripts. The library came from an HTBI-primed first-round RT-PCR and a second-round multiplex PCR. TCRdb processed the multiplex PCR reads anew with MiXCR; each CDR3 protein has one entry. The sample carries some 240,000 distinct CDR3 sequences, about 47% recorded once. Input material: peripheral blood. All receptors derive from an adult man with Graves' ophthalmopathy.

The chain employs TRBV11-3 and TRBJ1-2; D is ambiguous. CDR3 length equals 11 residues. The germline V gene encodes CDR1 SGHNT and CDR2 YENEEA. V was pared by 2 bases and J by 8 bases, with 6 bases between. CDR3 in DNA: TGTGCCAGCAGCTTAAGAAGCGGCTACACCTTC. Translation gives CASSLRSGYTF.

In its sample, this clonotype was seen a few times. This chain joins TRBV7-2 and TRBJ2-7; TRBD2 aligns across 15 bases. Trimming removed 7 bases from V and 3 bases from J; junction bases left unmatched: 1. This CDR3 is 14 amino acids long. Germline V lookup: CDR1 SGHTA, CDR2 FQGNSA. CDR3 sequence: CASKGLAGGYEQYF. The CDR3 DNA reads TGTGCCAGCAAGGGACTAGCGGGAGGCTACGAGCAGTACTTC.

J is TRBJ2-5 and V is TRBV5-6, with TRBD1 identical over 7 bases. This CDR3 spans 14 amino acids. The V and J ends lost 0 bases and 5 bases, in that order; junction bases with no gene match: 4. Looked up from germline, CDR1 is SGHDT and CDR2 is YYEEEE. In DNA form, the CDR3 reads TGTGCCAGCAGCTTGGCCACAGGGGTGGAGACCCAGTACTTC. It is translated as CASSLATGVETQYF.

This clonotype was seen more than once but under ten times. The V gene is TRBV20-1, the J gene TRBJ2-2, with D maybe TRBD2 (6 bases). Trimming removed 5 bases from V and 2 bases from J, with 12 bases in between. The CDR3 consists of 14 residues. CDR1 is DFQATT and CDR2 is SNEGSKA in the germline V gene (reference sequence). The CDR3 here is CSASRGLNTGELFF. Written as DNA, the CDR3 is TGCAGTGCTTCACGGGGACTTAACACCGGGGAGCTGTTTTTT.

This clonotype was recorded only once. A read error may be the cause here, since a much bigger clone is one base away. The V call is TRBV6-5, the J call TRBJ2-2, with TRBD1 as a possible D gene (5 bases). With 8 bases removed from V and 7 bases from J, the gap between germline ends came to 8 bases. The CDR3 extends over 11 amino acids. The germline V gene has CDR1 MNHEY and CDR2 SVGAGI. CDR3 sequence (DNA): TGTGCCAGCCGCCAGGGCGGGGAGCTGTTTTTT. It is translated as CASRQGGELFF.

The sample holds a few counts of this clonotype. The chain has TRBV6-1 and TRBJ2-5; weak D call: TRBD1 (6 bases). The V and J ends lost 3 bases and 1 base respectively, with 9 bases between them. The CDR3 is made up of 14 amino acids. Germline CDR1 reads MNHNS; CDR2 reads SASEGT. In nucleotides, the CDR3 is TGTGCCAGCAGTGATGAGGACAGCCAAGAGACCCAGTACTTC. Translating gives CASSDEDSQETQYF.

The chain employs TRBV20-1 and TRBJ2-7; tentative D call: TRBD1 (8 bases). The CDR3 sequence is 16 residues long. Germline CDR1 is DFQATT and CDR2 is SNEGSKA (reference sequence). Between the trimmed V and J ends, which lost 1 base and 0 bases, there was a span of 16 bases. CDR3 protein: CSARGGRDRSSYEQYF. For the CDR3, the DNA is TGCAGTGCTAGAGGGGGGAGGGACAGGAGCTCCTACGAGCAGTACTTC.

This clonotype has ten or more counts. The chain joins TRBV29-1 to TRBJ1-1, with a possible D match to TRBD1 (6 bases). The germline gives CDR1 SQVTM, CDR2 ANQGSEA. V was pared by 7 bases and J by 3 bases, with 12 bases between. CDR3 length: 12 amino acids. CDR3 bases: TGCAGCGCAACGGGGGGCTACACTGAAGCTTTCTTT. Its protein is CSATGGYTEAFF.

This chain links TRBV10-2 with TRBJ2-2, with 9 nucleotides matching TRBD2. Germline V gene lookup returns CDR1 WSHSY and CDR2 SAAADI. J was trimmed by 4 bases and V by 5 bases; bases with no gene match: 2. This CDR3 has 14 residues. The CDR3 reads CASSTAGGTGELFF. In DNA, the CDR3 is TGCGCCAGCAGTACAGCGGGGGGCACCGGGGAGCTGTTTTTT.

The gene calls are TRBV7-2 and TRBJ2-5; D is possibly TRBD1 (6 bases). Germline assignment: CDR1 SGHTA and CDR2 FQGNSA. With 2 bases removed from V and 5 bases from J, the gap between germline ends came to 21 bases. The CDR3 totals 17 residues. CDR3 loop: CASSLMRPGASMETQYF. The CDR3 region has the DNA TGTGCCAGCAGCTTAATGCGCCCAGGGGCATCTATGGAGACCCAGTACTTC.

The chain joins TRBV20-1 to TRBJ2-5; 7 nucleotides agree with TRBD2. The CDR3 has 15 amino acids. Germline V gene sequence: CDR1 DFQATT, CDR2 SNEGSKA (reference sequence). J lost 1 base, V lost 3 bases, and 8 bases had no gene match. CDR3 sequence reads: CSASSGASGQETQYF. Written as DNA, the CDR3 is TGCAGTGCTAGTTCAGGCGCTAGCGGCCAAGAGACCCAGTACTTC.

The V gene is TRBV7-3, the J gene TRBJ1-2, with 7 bases matching TRBD1. Germline V CDR1 and CDR2: SGHTA, FQGTGA. The CDR3 covers 13 residues. With V trimmed by 8 bases and J by 4 bases, 7 bases remained unmatched. This CDR3 reads CASRQGKAYGYTF. DNA for the CDR3: TGTGCCAGCCGACAGGGAAAAGCCTATGGCTACACCTTC.

This clonotype has just a few counts. The chain is built from TRBV12-3 or TRBV12-4 and TRBJ2-5; 9 bases line up with TRBD2. The CDR3 loop spans 13 amino acids. The J segment lost 4 bases and the V segment lost 6 bases, leaving 3 bases of the junction unmatched. CDR3 region: CASSLSGRETQYF. The CDR3 nucleotides are TGTGCCAGCAGCCTTAGCGGGAGAGAGACCCAGTACTTC.

This clonotype showed up just a few times. As DNA, the CDR3 is TGTGCCAGTAGAGTAGCCGACCACCTGCCCCAGCATTTT. It is translated as CASRVADHLPQHF. The genes are TRBV19 and TRBJ1-5, with D unresolved. Germline V gene sequence: CDR1 LNHDA, CDR2 SQIVND (reference sequence). This CDR3 comprises 13 residues. The germline V and J ends were trimmed by 6 bases and 9 bases, with 15 bases remaining between them.

The rearrangement links TRBV12-5 to TRBJ1-2; D remains unclear. V was pared by 5 bases and J by 6 bases, with 16 bases between. CDR1 LGHNT and CDR2 FRNRAP come from the germline V gene. The CDR3 covers 14 residues. The CDR3 bases are TGTGCTAGTGGTCCCGAAAGGAGCGTGGATGGCTACACCTTC. The encoded protein is CASGPERSVDGYTF.

Only a few counts were recorded for this clonotype. The chain links TRBV6-5 to TRBJ2-5; D not resolved. The CDR3 totals 13 residues. V shed 4 bases and J shed 6 bases, with 12 bases lying between them. Germline V lookup: CDR1 MNHEY, CDR2 SVGAGI. Here the CDR3 reads CASSLTVLKTQYF. For the CDR3, the DNA is TGTGCCAGCAGTTTAACGGTCTTAAAGACCCAGTACTTC.

The CDR3 region is CATSSDRGDQNGYTF. CDR3 coding DNA: TGTGCCACCAGCAGTGACAGGGGGGATCAGAATGGCTACACCTTC. J is TRBJ1-2 and V is TRBV15; 9 bases agree with TRBD1. V lost 3 bases, J lost 6 bases, and 8 bases stayed unmatched. The CDR3 totals 15 residues. Germline lookup yields CDR1 LNHNV and CDR2 YYDKDF (reference sequence).

The gene calls are TRBV10-3 and TRBJ1-5; D is ambiguous. Germline CDR1 ENHRY, CDR2 SYGVKD. CDR3 size: 12 residues. Trimming left V 10 bases short and J 14 bases short, with 21 bases between. The CDR3 spells CASSLMMVEEHF. The CDR3 DNA reads TGTGCCAGCAGCCTAATGATGGTCGAGGAGCATTTT.

For this clonotype: At one boundary the junction diverges from the germline segment, which might be a read error. The CDR3 protein is CASSLSRENEQLF. The CDR3 DNA is TGTGCCAGCAGCTTATCCAGGGAGAATGAGCAGCTCTTC. This chain joins TRBV7-9 and TRBJ1-1, with D perhaps matching TRBD1 (5 bases). The length of the CDR3 is 13 residues. Germline CDR1 and CDR2: SEHNR and FQNEAQ (reference sequence).

The genes are TRBV13 and TRBJ1-5, with D possibly matching TRBD1 (5 bases). The V gene lost 8 bases and the J gene lost 1 base, with 6 bases spanning the gap. The germline V gene encodes CDR1 PRHDT and CDR2 FYEKMQ (reference sequence). CDR3 length: 12 residues. CDR3 loop: CASRQSNQPQHF. The CDR3 nucleotides are TGTGCCAGCCGACAGAGCAATCAGCCCCAGCATTTT.

The J gene is TRBJ2-7, the V gene TRBV20-1; TRBD2 matches 13 bases. Germline CDR1 reads DFQATT; CDR2 reads SNEGSKA (reference sequence). Germline trimming cut 0 bases from V and 5 bases from J; bases unmatched to any gene: 4. The CDR3 consists of 15 residues. Here the CDR3 reads CSARDQGLAGNEQYF. The CDR3 bases are TGCAGTGCTAGAGATCAGGGACTAGCGGGAAACGAGCAGTACTTC.

The chain has TRBV29-1 and TRBJ2-5; 10 nucleotides align to TRBD2. The length of the CDR3 is 12 residues. V gave up 8 bases and J gave up 13 bases; unmatched junction bases: 13. CDR1 SQVTM and CDR2 ANQGSEA come from the germline V gene. This chain's CDR3 is CSSQLLAGIMYF. Written as DNA, the CDR3 is TGCAGCAGCCAGCTACTAGCGGGGATAATGTACTTC.

This clonotype was seen a few times. The DNA for the CDR3 is TGTGCCAGTAGTATTGTGGGAGACTATGGCTACACCTTC. It specifies CASSIVGDYGYTF. The chain is built from TRBV19 and TRBJ1-2; D uncertain. Trimming took 3 bases from V and 3 from J, leaving 8 bases between them. The CDR3 spans 13 residues. Per the germline V gene, CDR1 is LNHDA and CDR2 is SQIVND (reference sequence). The full variable domain, its missing parts supplied by reference TRBV19 and TRBJ1-2, is DGGITQSPKYLFRKEGQNVTLSCEQNLNHDAMYWYRQDPGQGLRLIYYSQIVNDFQKGDIAEGYSVSREKKESFPLTVTSAQKNPTAFYLCASSIVGDYGYTFGSGTRLTVV.

The chain links TRBV7-6 to TRBJ2-2; the D is unclear. The CDR3 runs to 14 residues. Germline-derived CDR1 and CDR2 are SGHVS and FNYEAQ. V lost 5 bases and J lost 8, with 15 bases in between. The DNA of the CDR3 is TGTGCCAGCAGCGCCAGGTCCGAGGTGGGGGAGCTGTTTTTT. Its protein product is CASSARSEVGELFF.

The chain couples TRBV20-1 to TRBJ1-5; the D gene is possibly TRBD1 (5 bases). The length of the CDR3 is 15 residues. The V and J ends lost 4 bases and 4 bases respectively, with 17 bases between them. CDR1 DFQATT and CDR2 SNEGSKA come from the germline V gene (reference sequence). For the CDR3, the DNA is TGCAGTGCTAAAGCCGGGACCCTGGGGAATCAGCCCCAGCATTTT. It codes for CSAKAGTLGNQPQHF.

The V and J genes are TRBV7-2 and TRBJ1-2; 8 bases map to TRBD1. Germline trimming cut 4 bases from V and 4 bases from J; bases unmatched to any gene: 5. This CDR3 is built from 14 residues. The V gene's germline CDR1 is SGHTA and CDR2 FQGNSA. The CDR3 sequence: CASSSSRGLYGYTF. As DNA, the CDR3 is TGTGCCAGCAGCTCGTCCAGGGGGCTCTATGGCTACACCTTC.